The clone carrying this T cell receptor beta chain has ten or more counts. The antigen remains undetermined. TCRdb called the reads again in MiXCR, with one record for every CDR3 protein. The table has 450,000 to 550,000 distinct CDR3 sequences, approximately 15% seen once. The data derive from a study of T cell repertoires in cytomegalovirus infection. On the study more broadly: Through public TCR beta signatures, both CMV infection and matching HLA type were indicated. The study's findings and limits: Accumulated public TCR beta family frequency recognized individuals carrying CMV together with the relevant HLA. Within the response measured ex vivo, HLA-C-restricted CMV-specific TCR beta clonotypes were dominant.

This CDR3 comprises 15 residues. V shed 6 bases and J shed 2 bases, with 14 bases lying between them. Looked up from germline, CDR1 is MNHNY and CDR2 is SVGAGI (reference sequence). The chain employs TRBV6-6 and TRBJ1-5; D is perhaps TRBD1 (6 bases). This sequence was found in a human donor in good health (CMV status not recorded). Some clones in this sample may be carry-over from other donors' samples. Material for sequencing was CD8+ T cells from PBMCs. This CDR3 reads CASSWEGGGNQPQHF. CDR3 DNA sequence: TGTGCCAGCAGCTGGGAAGGGGGAGGCAATCAGCCCCAGCATTTT.